The entry that follows covers one TCR beta chain sequence. Its antigen is undetermined. CDR1 SGDLS and CDR2 YYNGEE come from the germline V gene. There are 14 residues in the CDR3. The V gene lost 3 bases and the J gene lost 6 bases, with 16 bases spanning the gap. The sample originates from a study of lymphopenia after photon versus proton radiotherapy. Study results and limitations: Proton therapy kept repertoires fairly stable, unlike photons, which gained effector/memory cells. Survival link was tested only in deceased patients; proton benefit remains a possibility. A bigger post-nadir fall in TCR diversity correlated inversely with survival time in deceased patients.

Sequencing used immunoSEQ multiplex PCR; TCRdb keeps in-frame clones, though not all of them. The sample includes 53,000 or so clones, around 82% of them seen just once. The sequences come from peripheral blood, collected from a patient treated with photon-based radiotherapy. J is TRBJ2-7 and V is TRBV9; D remains unclear. The receptor's source is a man in his fifties with gastric cancer. CDR3 loop: CASSAQVAPGEQYF. The CDR3, as DNA: TGTGCCAGCAGCGCGCAGGTAGCCCCCGGCGAGCAGTACTTC.